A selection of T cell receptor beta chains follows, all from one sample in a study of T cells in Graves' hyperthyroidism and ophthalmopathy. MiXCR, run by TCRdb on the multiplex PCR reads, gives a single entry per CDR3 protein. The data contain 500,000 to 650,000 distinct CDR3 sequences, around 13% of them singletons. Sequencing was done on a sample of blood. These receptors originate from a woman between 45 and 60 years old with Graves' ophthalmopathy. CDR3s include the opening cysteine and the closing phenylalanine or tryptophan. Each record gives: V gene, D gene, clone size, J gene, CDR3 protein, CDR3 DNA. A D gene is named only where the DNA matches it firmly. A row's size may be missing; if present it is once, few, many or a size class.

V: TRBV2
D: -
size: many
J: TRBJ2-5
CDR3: CASSGDWRETQYF
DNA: TGTGCCAGCAGTGGGGACTGGAGGGAGACCCAGTACTTC

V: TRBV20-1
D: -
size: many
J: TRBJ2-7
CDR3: CRPRGNEQYF
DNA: TGCAGACCACGGGGGAACGAGCAGTACTTC

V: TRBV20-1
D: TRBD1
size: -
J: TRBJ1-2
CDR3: CSANTGVFGYTF
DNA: TGCAGTGCTAACACAGGGGTATTTGGCTACACCTTC

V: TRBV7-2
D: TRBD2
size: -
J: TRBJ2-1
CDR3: CASSGLAGTYNEQFF
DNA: TGTGCCAGCAGCGGACTAGCGGGGACCTACAATGAGCAGTTCTTC

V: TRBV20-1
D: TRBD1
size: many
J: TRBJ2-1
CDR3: CSARPNRGSYNEQFF
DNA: TGCAGTGCTAGACCTAACAGGGGGTCCTACAATGAGCAGTTCTTC

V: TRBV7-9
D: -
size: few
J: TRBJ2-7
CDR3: CASSTWSYEQYF
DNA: TGTGCCAGCAGCACTTGGTCCTACGAGCAGTACTTC

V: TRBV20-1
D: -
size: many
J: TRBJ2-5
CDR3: CSVNRDMETQYF
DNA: TGCAGTGTTAACAGGGACATGGAGACCCAGTACTTC

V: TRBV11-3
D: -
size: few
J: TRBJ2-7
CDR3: CASSPGTPSWYEQYF
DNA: TGTGCCAGCAGCCCCGGGACACCATCTTGGTACGAGCAGTACTTC

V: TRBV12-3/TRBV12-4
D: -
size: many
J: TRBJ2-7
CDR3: CASSLGADEQYF
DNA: TGTGCCAGCAGTTTAGGGGCAGACGAGCAGTACTTC

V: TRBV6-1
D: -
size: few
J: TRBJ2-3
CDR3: CASSLDIRLGPDTQYF
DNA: TGTGCCAGCAGCCTCGATATCCGGTTGGGCCCAGATACGCAGTATTTT

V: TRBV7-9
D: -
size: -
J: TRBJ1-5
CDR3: CASSLRKEGGQPQHF
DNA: TGTGCCAGCAGCTTAAGGAAAGAGGGGGGTCAGCCCCAGCATTTT

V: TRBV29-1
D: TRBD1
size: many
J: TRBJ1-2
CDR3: CSGATGEWGGYTF
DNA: TGCAGCGGGGCGACAGGGGAGTGGGGTGGCTACACCTTC

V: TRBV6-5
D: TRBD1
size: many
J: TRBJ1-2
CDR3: CASSYPGQASGYTF
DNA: TGTGCCAGCAGTTACCCGGGACAGGCGAGTGGCTACACCTTC

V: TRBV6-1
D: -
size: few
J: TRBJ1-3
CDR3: CASSELGAGNTIYF
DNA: TGTGCCAGCAGTGAACTGGGGGCAGGAAACACCATATATTTT

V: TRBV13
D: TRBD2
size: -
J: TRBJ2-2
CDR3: CASSQSGRARTGELFF
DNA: TGTGCCAGCAGCCAAAGCGGGAGGGCCCGGACCGGGGAGCTGTTTTTT

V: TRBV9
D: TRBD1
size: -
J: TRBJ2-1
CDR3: CASSPRQGFNEQFF
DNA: TGTGCCAGCAGCCCTCGACAGGGTTTCAATGAGCAGTTCTTC

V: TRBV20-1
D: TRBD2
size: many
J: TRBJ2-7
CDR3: CSPSYYFGLGNYEQYF
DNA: TGCAGTCCCAGTTACTATTTCGGACTAGGGAACTACGAGCAGTACTTC

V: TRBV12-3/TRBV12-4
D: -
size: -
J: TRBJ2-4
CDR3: CASSSNQGNIQYF
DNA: TGTGCCAGCAGTTCAAATCAGGGGAACATTCAGTACTTC

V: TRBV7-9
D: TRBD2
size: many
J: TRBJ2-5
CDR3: CASSLIGGSETQYF
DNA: TGTGCCAGCAGCTTAATCGGGGGGTCCGAGACCCAGTACTTC

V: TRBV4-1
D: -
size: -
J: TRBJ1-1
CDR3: CASSQDRVPGAEAFF
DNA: TGCGCCAGCAGCCAAGATCGCGTACCGGGGGCTGAAGCTTTCTTT

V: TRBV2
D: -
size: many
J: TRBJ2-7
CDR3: CASSAPAGYEQYF
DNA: TGTGCCAGCAGTGCCCCGGCAGGCTACGAGCAGTACTTC

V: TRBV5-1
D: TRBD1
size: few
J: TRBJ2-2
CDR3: CASRPGQANTGELFF
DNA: TGCGCCAGCAGACCAGGACAGGCAAACACCGGGGAGCTGTTTTTT

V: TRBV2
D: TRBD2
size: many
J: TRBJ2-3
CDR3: CASSDSLAVGADTQYF
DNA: TGTGCCAGCAGTGACAGTCTAGCGGTGGGGGCAGATACGCAGTATTTT

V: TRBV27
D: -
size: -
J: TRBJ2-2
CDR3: CASRPTGSTGELFF
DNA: TGTGCCAGCAGGCCAACAGGGTCCACCGGGGAGCTGTTTTTT

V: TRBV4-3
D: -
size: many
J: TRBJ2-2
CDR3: CASRGNTGELFF
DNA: TGCGCCAGCAGAGGGAACACCGGGGAGCTGTTTTTT

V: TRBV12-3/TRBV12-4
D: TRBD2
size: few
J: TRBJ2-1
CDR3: CASSLARSGRAYEQFF
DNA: TGTGCCAGCAGTCTAGCGAGAAGCGGGAGGGCCTATGAGCAGTTCTTC

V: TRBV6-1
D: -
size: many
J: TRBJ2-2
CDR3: CASSVRDFTGELFF
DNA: TGTGCCAGCAGTGTGAGGGATTTCACCGGGGAGCTGTTTTTT

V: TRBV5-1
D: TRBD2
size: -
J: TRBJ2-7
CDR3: CASSSRRGGGRGGSAYEQYF
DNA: TGCGCCAGCAGCTCCCGAAGGGGCGGCGGGAGGGGCGGATCCGCCTACGAGCAGTACTTC

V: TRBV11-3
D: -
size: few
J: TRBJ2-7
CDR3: CASSLDPIGEQYF
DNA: TGTGCCAGCAGCTTAGATCCGATCGGCGAGCAGTACTTC

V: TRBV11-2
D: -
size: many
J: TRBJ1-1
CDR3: CASSLGGQFTEAFF
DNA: TGTGCCAGCAGCCTAGGAGGACAGTTCACTGAAGCTTTCTTT

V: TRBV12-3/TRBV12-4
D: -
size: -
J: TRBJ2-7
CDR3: CASSLGDTWSYEQYF
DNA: TGTGCCAGCAGTTTAGGGGACACCTGGTCCTACGAGCAGTACTTC

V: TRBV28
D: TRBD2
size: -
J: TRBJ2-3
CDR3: CASSAIAGVTDTQYF
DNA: TGTGCCAGCAGCGCCATAGCGGGAGTCACAGATACGCAGTATTTT

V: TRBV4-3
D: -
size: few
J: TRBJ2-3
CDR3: CASSQDKVWRTQYF
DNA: TGCGCCAGCAGCCAAGATAAGGTCTGGCGTACGCAGTATTTT

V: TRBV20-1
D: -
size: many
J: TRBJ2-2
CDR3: CSATAVRGGTGELFF
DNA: TGCAGTGCTACAGCAGTCAGGGGCGGCACCGGGGAGCTGTTTTTT

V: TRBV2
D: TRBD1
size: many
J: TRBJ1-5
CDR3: CASSAEQGANQPQHF
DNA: TGTGCCAGCAGTGCCGAACAGGGGGCCAATCAGCCCCAGCATTTT

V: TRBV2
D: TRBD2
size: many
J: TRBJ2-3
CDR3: CASTPTSGSTDTQYF
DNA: TGTGCCAGCACCCCGACTAGCGGGAGCACAGATACGCAGTATTTT

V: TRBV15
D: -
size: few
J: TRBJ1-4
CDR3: CATGRTASAEKLFF
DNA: TGTGCCACCGGCAGGACAGCTAGCGCTGAAAAACTGTTTTTT

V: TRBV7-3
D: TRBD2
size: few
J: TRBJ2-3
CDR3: CASSPRGISASGRSDTQYF
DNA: TGTGCCAGCAGCCCAAGAGGGATTTCGGCTAGCGGGAGGTCAGATACGCAGTATTTT

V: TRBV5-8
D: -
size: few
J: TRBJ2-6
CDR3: CASRRPGGANVLTF
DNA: TGTGCCAGCAGGCGACCGGGGGGGGCCAACGTCCTGACTTTC

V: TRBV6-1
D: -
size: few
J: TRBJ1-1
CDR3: CASSQTVVSTEAFF
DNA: TGTGCCAGCAGTCAGACAGTTGTGAGCACTGAAGCTTTCTTT

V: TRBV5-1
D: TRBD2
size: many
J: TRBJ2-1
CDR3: CASSQDVAGEQFF
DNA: TGCGCCAGCAGCCAGGACGTAGCGGGTGAGCAGTTCTTC

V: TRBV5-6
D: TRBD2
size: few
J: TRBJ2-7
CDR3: CASSPGLAQTYEQYF
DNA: TGTGCCAGCAGCCCGGGACTAGCGCAGACCTACGAGCAGTACTTC

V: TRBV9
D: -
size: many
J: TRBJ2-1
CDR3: CASSVARDEQFF
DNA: TGTGCCAGCAGCGTGGCCAGGGATGAGCAGTTCTTC

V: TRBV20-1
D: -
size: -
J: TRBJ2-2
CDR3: CSARNSGNTGELFF
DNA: TGCAGTGCTAGAAATTCTGGAAACACCGGGGAGCTGTTTTTT

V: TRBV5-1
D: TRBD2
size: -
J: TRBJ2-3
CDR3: CASSFRTSGSFADTQYF
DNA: TGCGCCAGCAGCTTCCGGACTAGCGGGAGTTTTGCAGATACGCAGTATTTT

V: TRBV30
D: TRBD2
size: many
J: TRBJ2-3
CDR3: CAWSVPGGDTQYF
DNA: TGTGCCTGGAGTGTACCGGGAGGAGATACGCAGTATTTT

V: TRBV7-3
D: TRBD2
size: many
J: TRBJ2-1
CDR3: CASSLILAENSYNEQFF
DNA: TGTGCCAGCAGCTTAATACTAGCGGAAAACTCCTACAATGAGCAGTTCTTC

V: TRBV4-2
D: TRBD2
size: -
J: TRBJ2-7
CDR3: CASSQVTSGRAYEQYF
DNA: TGTGCCAGCAGCCAAGTGACTAGCGGGCGAGCCTACGAGCAGTACTTC

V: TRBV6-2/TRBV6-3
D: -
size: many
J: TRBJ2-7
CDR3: CASSVTYADTHEQYF
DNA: TGTGCCAGCAGCGTTACGTACGCCGATACCCACGAGCAGTACTTC

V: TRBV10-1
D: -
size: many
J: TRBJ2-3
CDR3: CASRRGGGDTDTQYF
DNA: TGCGCCAGCAGGAGAGGTGGGGGTGACACAGATACGCAGTATTTT